The 2 T cell receptor beta chains presented below share a single source sample, sequenced in a study of shared clonotypes between healthy human individuals. Sequenced by immunoSEQ multiplex PCR; TCRdb stores in-frame clones only, minus some. The sample includes 2 million to 2.5 million clones, 85% to 95% of them seen just once. Sequencing was carried out using naive CD4+ T cells from PBMCs. Subset meaning: CD45RA+ positively selected. Receptors originate from a man aged 18 to 30 in good health. Some clones in this sample may be carry-over from other donors' samples.

The chain employs TRBV6-5 and TRBJ2-7; TRBD2 is a possible D gene (6 bases). V was shortened by 2 bases and J by 5 bases, with 13 bases between the two germline ends. This CDR3 is 14 amino acids long. Germline assignment: CDR1 MNHEY and CDR2 SVGAGI. The CDR3: CASSYRRRADEQYF. The DNA for the CDR3 is TGTGCCAGCAGTTACCGTCGGAGGGCCGACGAGCAGTACTTC.

This clone was counted only a few times. This chain connects TRBV29-1 to TRBJ1-5; D ambiguous. Germline CDR1 and CDR2: SQVTM and ANQGSEA. The CDR3 spans 13 residues. V lost 5 bases and J 2 bases, leaving 10 bases between the germline ends. CDR3 nucleotide sequence: TGCAGCGTTAAGGGTAACGGCAATCAGCCCCAGCATTTT. It yields the protein CSVKGNGNQPQHF.